This T cell receptor (beta chain) stems from a study of blood T cell repertoires in COVID-19. This clone was detected once. V gave up 0 bases and J gave up 12 bases, with 9 bases separating them. CDR1 DFQATT and CDR2 SNEGSKA come from the germline V gene (reference sequence). The CDR3 contains 11 residues. Sequenced by immunoSEQ multiplex PCR; TCRdb stores in-frame clones only, minus some. This table holds 190,000 or so clones, around 88% found once. What was sequenced was peripheral blood. The chain joins TRBV20-1 to TRBJ1-5, with D possibly being TRBD1 (5 bases). The receptor comes from a woman aged 25 to 45 with acute or convalescent COVID-19. In DNA form, the CDR3 reads TGCAGTGCTAGAGATCGGGGGGGCCAGCATTTT. Protein sequence: CSARDRGGQHF.